Listed here is a single TCR beta chain. Its specificity is not known. The patients, who ranged from 18 to 65 in age, presented with newly diagnosed hyperthyroidism lasting under 2 months. The authors obtained PBMCs from over 8.5 ml of fresh peripheral blood. These data are taken from a study of T cells in Graves' hyperthyroidism and ophthalmopathy. Study-wide findings and caveats: Appearing also in blood were most of the thyroid clonotypes expanded above 0.001. Researchers report that a 13 V-J model separated ophthalmopathy from stable hyperthyroidism.

Regions amplified from RNA transcripts were the TCR beta CDR3 regions. RT-PCR in the first round (using the HTBI primer set) targeted the TCR CDR3. TCRdb ran MiXCR on the multiplex PCR reads and lists one entry per CDR3 protein. The sample contains approximately 870,000 distinct CDR3 sequences, about 38% of which appear only once. Germline V CDR1 and CDR2: SNHLY, FYNNEI. The CDR3 covers 17 residues. V was shortened by 4 bases and J by 1 base, with 17 bases between the two germline ends. This chain connects TRBV2 to TRBJ1-3; D not certain. Specimen: blood. This TCR derives from a man aged 18-30 years with Graves' hyperthyroidism. CDR3 sequence (DNA): TGTGCCAGCAGTGCTAGGAACCAAGGGAGTTCTGGAAACACCATATATTTT. Amino acid sequence: CASSARNQGSSGNTIYF.